The 12 T cell receptor beta chains listed next were all sequenced from one sample in a study of blood T cell repertoires in COVID-19. The method was immunoSEQ multiplex PCR; TCRdb's version includes in-frame clones alone and lacks a portion of them. The sample records approximately 450,000 clones, roughly 85% being singletons. Material: PBMCs or T cells enriched from blood (not recorded which). Every receptor here comes from a woman aged 18-35 years with acute COVID-19.

The chain recombines TRBV3-1 (or the pseudogene TRBV3-2) with TRBJ2-7; 8 bases fit TRBD2. The CDR3 is made up of 16 amino acids. J gave up 3 bases and V 4 bases, and 11 bases lay outside the gene matches. Germline lookup yields CDR1 LGHDT and CDR2 YNNKEL (reference sequence). CDR3 bases: TGTGCCAGCAGCCCTGGGGTGGTAGCGGGGTTCTACGAGCAGTACTTC. Protein product: CASSPGVVAGFYEQYF.

In this sample, this clone turned up once. The genes are TRBV6-1 and TRBJ2-1; TRBD2 aligns across 11 bases. In germline, CDR1 is MNHNS, CDR2 SASEGT. The trim removed 4 bases at V and 8 bases at J, leaving 10 bases unmatched. The CDR3 contains 16 residues. CDR3 region: CASSVIAGGILDEQFF. CDR3 nucleotides: TGTGCCAGCAGTGTCATAGCGGGGGGGATCTTAGATGAGCAGTTCTTC.

V usage is TRBV3-1 (or the pseudogene TRBV3-2) and J usage is TRBJ2-7, with D perhaps matching TRBD2 (7 bases). Germline V lookup: CDR1 LGHDT, CDR2 YNNKEL (reference sequence). This CDR3 has 14 residues. V was trimmed by 5 bases and J by 3 bases, leaving 14 bases between them. The CDR3 nucleotides are TGTGCCAGCAGCATACCGGGGGGCTACTACGAGCAGTACTTC. Its translation: CASSIPGGYYEQYF.

This clone occurred once. V is TRBV3-1 (or the pseudogene TRBV3-2) and J is TRBJ1-1, with a tentative D call TRBD1 (6 bases). Germline CDR1 reads LGHDT; CDR2 reads YNNKEL (reference sequence). The CDR3 runs 19 residues. Between the trimmed V and J ends, which lost 4 bases and 4 bases, there was a span of 28 bases. The CDR3 protein is CASSLMIPDRPMLSTEAFF. The DNA of the CDR3 is TGTGCCAGCAGCCTCATGATTCCGGACAGACCAATGCTTAGCACTGAAGCTTTCTTT.

The sample holds a few counts of this clone. The gene calls are TRBV19 and TRBJ1-4, with 7 bases matching TRBD1. The CDR3 is 16 amino acids. CDR1 and CDR2 from the germline V gene are LNHDA and SQIVND (reference sequence). J gave up 10 bases and V 5 bases, and 16 bases lay outside the gene matches. The CDR3 reads CASSEGEGQLSGKLFF. The CDR3 DNA reads TGTGCCAGTAGTGAGGGTGAGGGACAGCTTAGCGGAAAACTGTTTTTT.

This chain connects TRBV6-5 to TRBJ2-1; 11 positions agree with TRBD2. The CDR3 consists of 16 residues. Unmatched junction bases numbered 6, after V lost 2 bases and J lost 6 bases. Germline lookup yields CDR1 MNHEY and CDR2 SVGAGI. As DNA, the CDR3 is TGTGCCAGCAGTTACCTAGCGGGAGGTCGGGGCAATGAGCAGTTCTTC. Protein sequence: CASSYLAGGRGNEQFF.

This chain uses TRBV6-5 with TRBJ2-1; 8 bases fit TRBD1. V shed 4 bases, J shed 7 bases, and the junction held 6 bases outside the gene matches. The CDR3 has 14 amino acids. Germline loops: CDR1 MNHEY, CDR2 SVGAGI. CDR3 in DNA: TGTGCCAGCAGTTTCCGGACAGGGTTTAATGAGCAGTTCTTC. As protein: CASSFRTGFNEQFF.

The rearrangement joins TRBV9 to TRBJ1-2, with 7 bases identical to TRBD1. Germline V gives CDR1 SGDLS, CDR2 YYNGEE. V lost 4 bases and J lost 6; bases outside the gene matches: 6. The CDR3 extends over 13 amino acids. This CDR3 reads CASSFRQGDGYTF. The CDR3 DNA sequence: TGTGCCAGCAGCTTCAGACAGGGTGATGGCTACACCTTC.

This chain joins TRBV19 and TRBJ2-2, with 9 nucleotides matching TRBD2. V trimming: 5 bases; J trimming: 4 bases; junction bases outside the gene matches: 8. Germline V gene sequence: CDR1 LNHDA, CDR2 SQIVND (reference sequence). This CDR3 spans 16 amino acids. The CDR3 DNA is TGTGCCAGTAGTTTCATAGCGGGAGCCGTCACCGGGGAGCTGTTTTTT. It codes for CASSFIAGAVTGELFF.

The DNA for the CDR3 is TGTGCCATCAGGACAGGGGAGGACACCGGGGAGCTGTTTTTT. Its protein is CAIRTGEDTGELFF. The chain recombines TRBV10-3 with TRBJ2-2; 8 bases match TRBD1. This CDR3 spans 14 amino acids. Germline V CDR1 and CDR2: ENHRY, SYGVKD. The J segment lost 3 bases and the V segment lost 6 bases, leaving 3 bases of the junction unmatched.

The CDR3 here is CASSIETATYEQYF. CDR3 coding DNA: TGTGCCAGTAGTATTGAAACAGCCACCTACGAGCAGTACTTC. The rearrangement uses TRBV19 and TRBJ2-7; D call uncertain. The V end was cut by 3 bases, the J end by 2 bases, with 11 bases between. This CDR3 has 14 amino acids. Per the germline V gene, CDR1 is LNHDA and CDR2 is SQIVND (reference sequence).

V usage is TRBV5-6 and J usage is TRBJ1-6, with 8 bases identical to TRBD1. With 2 bases clipped from V and 1 base from J, the junction kept 5 bases outside the gene matches. This CDR3 has 17 residues. Per germline, CDR1 SGHDT and CDR2 YYEEEE. The DNA of the CDR3 is TGTGCCAGCAGCTTTCGACAGGGGTTTTCCTATAATTCACCCCTCCACTTT. It specifies CASSFRQGFSYNSPLHF.